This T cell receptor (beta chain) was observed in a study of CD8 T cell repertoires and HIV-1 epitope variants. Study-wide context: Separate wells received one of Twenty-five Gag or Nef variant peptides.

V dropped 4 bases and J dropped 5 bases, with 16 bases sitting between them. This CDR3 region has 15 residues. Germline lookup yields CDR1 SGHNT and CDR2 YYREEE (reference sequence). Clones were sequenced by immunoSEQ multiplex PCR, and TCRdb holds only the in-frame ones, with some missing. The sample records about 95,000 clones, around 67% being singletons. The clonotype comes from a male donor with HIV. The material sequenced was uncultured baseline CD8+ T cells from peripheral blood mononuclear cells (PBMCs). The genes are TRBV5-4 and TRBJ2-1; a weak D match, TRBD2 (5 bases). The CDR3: CASSVWSLEDNEQFF. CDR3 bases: TGTGCCAGCAGCGTGTGGTCACTAGAAGACAATGAGCAGTTCTTC. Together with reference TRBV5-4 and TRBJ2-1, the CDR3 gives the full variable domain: ETGVTQSPTHLIKTRGQQVTLRCSSQSGHNTVSWYQQALGQGPQFIFQYYREEENGRGNFPPRFSGLQFPNYSSELNVNALELDDSALYLCASSVWSLEDNEQFFGPGTRLTVL.